Following are 27 T cell receptor beta chains from one sample sequenced in a study of cytomegalovirus exposure and HLA in healthy donors. The PCR made use of 60 Vbeta and 13 Jbeta primers. Here immunoSEQ multiplex PCR was the method, and the copy in TCRdb shows in-frame clones only, minus some. The sample consists of tens of thousands of clones, around 84% of them appearing once. Sequenced sample: PBMCs. The receptors originated from a man between 18 and 29 years old in good health and CMV-seronegative.

The rearrangement uses TRBV29-1 and TRBJ2-7; 11 bases are shared with TRBD1. V shed 7 bases, J shed 7 bases, and the junction held 6 bases outside the gene matches. CDR1 and CDR2 from the germline V gene are SQVTM and ANQGSEA. The CDR3 consists of 12 residues. The CDR3: CSGTGQGGEQYF. Written as DNA, the CDR3 is TGCAGCGGGACGGGACAGGGGGGTGAGCAGTACTTC.

The chain uses TRBV6-1 and TRBJ1-2, with D possibly TRBD1 on 5 matching bases. V gave up 8 bases and J gave up 3 bases, with 10 bases separating them. The CDR3 runs to 12 residues. Germline V gives CDR1 MNHNS, CDR2 SASEGT. The DNA of the CDR3 is TGTGCCAGCGATCCGGGGGACTATGGCTACACCTTC. Translated, it gives CASDPGDYGYTF.

This clone has only a few counts. The rearrangement links TRBV19 to TRBJ2-5; 12 nucleotides align to TRBD1. Germline V gene lookup returns CDR1 LNHDA and CDR2 SQIVND (reference sequence). The CDR3 extends over 15 amino acids. With 7 bases clipped from V and 4 bases from J, the junction kept 7 bases outside the gene matches. For the CDR3, the DNA is TGTGCCAGTACTCCGGGACAGGGGGCCCGAGAGACCCAGTACTTC. Its translation is CASTPGQGARETQYF.

This chain joins TRBV5-6 and TRBJ1-2; 8 bases fit TRBD1. CDR3 length equals 15 residues. Germline V gives CDR1 SGHDT, CDR2 YYEEEE. After removal of 4 bases from V and 4 bases from J, the junction contained 9 bases not matched to a gene. CDR3 protein: CASSPGQGAGYGYTF. The CDR3 nucleotides read TGTGCCAGCAGCCCAGGGCAGGGGGCTGGCTATGGCTACACCTTC.

This chain uses TRBV7-8 with TRBJ1-4; 7 bases align to TRBD1. The CDR3 covers 15 residues. V shed 3 bases and J 3 bases; nucleotides not matched to a gene: 4. Per germline, CDR1 SGHVS and CDR2 FQNEAQ. This chain's CDR3 is CASSFDRAPNEKLFF. The CDR3 bases are TGTGCCAGCAGCTTCGACAGGGCCCCTAATGAAAAACTGTTTTTT.

A single count supports this clone. The gene calls are TRBV6-5 and TRBJ2-7; D may be TRBD2 (6 bases). Trimming removed 5 bases at V and 0 bases at J, with 11 bases between. Germline values: CDR1 MNHEY, CDR2 SVGAGI. The length of the CDR3 is 14 residues. The CDR3 DNA follows: TGTGCCAGCAGTCCCGGGACTTTCTCCTACGAGCAGTACTTC. It specifies CASSPGTFSYEQYF.

This chain connects TRBV27 to TRBJ1-6; no clear D. Germline-derived CDR1 and CDR2 are MNHEY and SMNVEV (reference sequence). The CDR3 covers 16 residues. Deletions cut 4 bases from V and 0 bases from J, with 10 bases between. In DNA form, the CDR3 reads TGTGCCAGCAGTTCAAGGAGGAGCTCCTATAATTCACCCCTCCACTTT. Protein sequence: CASSSRRSSYNSPLHF.

The chain has TRBV6-6 and TRBJ1-1; D gene ambiguous. This CDR3 spans 14 amino acids. CDR1 is MNHNY, CDR2 SVGAGI, per germline (reference sequence). V gave up 0 bases and J gave up 8 bases, with 13 bases separating them. The CDR3: CASSYSMSGMEAFF. Here the CDR3 DNA reads TGTGCCAGCAGTTACTCTATGTCGGGGATGGAAGCTTTCTTT.

The chain joins TRBV10-2 to TRBJ2-7; no clear D. With 0 bases removed from V and 3 bases from J, the gap between germline ends came to 6 bases. The CDR3 contains 13 residues. Germline loops: CDR1 WSHSY, CDR2 SAAADI. The CDR3 sequence: CASSESRVYEQYF. The CDR3 coding sequence is TGCGCCAGCAGTGAGTCGAGAGTCTACGAGCAGTACTTC.

The V gene is TRBV10-2, the J gene TRBJ2-5; D possibly corresponds to TRBD2 (6 bases). Germline assignment: CDR1 WSHSY and CDR2 SAAADI. Trimming left V 6 bases short and J 5 bases short, with 16 bases between. This CDR3 has 14 amino acids. In nucleotides, the CDR3 is TGCGCCAGCAGGGGGACTTCGGCCCGGGAGACCCAGTACTTC. Its protein product is CASRGTSARETQYF.

The gene calls are TRBV4-1 and TRBJ2-7; 8 bases match TRBD2. After removal of 4 bases from V and 6 bases from J, the junction contained 5 bases not matched to a gene. Germline CDR1 and CDR2: MGHRA and YSYEKL. CDR3 size: 13 residues. The CDR3 bases are TGCGCCAGCAGCCCAGGACTAGCTGGCGAGCAGTACTTC. Translating gives CASSPGLAGEQYF.

The rearrangement links TRBV29-1 to TRBJ1-1; 7 nucleotides agree with TRBD1. There are 13 residues in the CDR3. Germline CDR1 and CDR2: SQVTM and ANQGSEA. The junction had 1 base not matched to a gene; V was cut back by 3 bases and J by 0 bases. In DNA form, the CDR3 reads TGCAGCGTTGACGACAGGGTGAACACTGAAGCTTTCTTT. This translates into CSVDDRVNTEAFF. Supplemented by reference TRBV29-1 and TRBJ1-1, the full variable domain reads SAVISQKPSRDICQRGTSLTIQCQVDSQVTMMFWYRQQPGQSLTLIATANQGSEATYESGFVIDKFPISRPNLTFSTLTVSNMSPEDSSIYLCSVDDRVNTEAFFGQGTRLTVV.

V gene TRBV10-2 combines with J gene TRBJ2-5, with D perhaps matching TRBD2 (7 bases). The CDR3 sequence is 15 residues long. Between the trimmed V and J ends, which lost 2 bases and 4 bases, there was a span of 14 bases. CDR1 is WSHSY and CDR2 is SAAADI in the germline V gene. The CDR3 region is CASSELGGGGETQYF. CDR3 DNA sequence: TGCGCCAGCAGTGAGCTCGGGGGAGGGGGAGAGACCCAGTACTTC.

The rearrangement uses TRBV19 and TRBJ1-1; a possible D gene is TRBD1 (5 bases). The CDR3 extends over 13 amino acids. Trimming shortened V by 7 bases and J by 5 bases, and 14 bases separated the two germline ends. Looked up from germline, CDR1 is LNHDA and CDR2 is SQIVND (reference sequence). The CDR3 region has the DNA TGTGCCAGTACAAAAGGCCGGGGGACTGAAGCTTTCTTT. Translation: CASTKGRGTEAFF.

This clone was picked up a small number of times. This chain uses TRBV5-5 with TRBJ2-1; 9 bases are a match to TRBD2. V was clipped by 0 bases and J by 4 bases; unmatched bases: 8. Germline assignment: CDR1 SGHKS and CDR2 YYEKEE (reference sequence). This CDR3 comprises 17 residues. The CDR3 bases are TGTGCCAGCAGCTTGGATCCCACTAGCGGGTTTTACAATGAGCAGTTCTTC. This encodes CASSLDPTSGFYNEQFF.

V gene TRBV6-1 combines with J gene TRBJ2-1; 8 nucleotides match TRBD1. Germline V gives CDR1 MNHNS, CDR2 SASEGT. The trim removed 3 bases at V and 5 bases at J, leaving 9 bases unmatched. The CDR3 runs 16 residues. The CDR3 spells CASSEDRVTSDNEQFF. CDR3 sequence (DNA): TGTGCCAGCAGTGAGGACAGGGTTACATCGGACAATGAGCAGTTCTTC.

This chain joins TRBV5-1 and TRBJ2-7, with 9 bases fitting TRBD1. CDR1 is SGHRS and CDR2 is YFSETQ in the germline V gene. This CDR3 contains 15 residues. The trim removed 4 bases at V and 0 bases at J, leaving 5 bases unmatched. Here the CDR3 reads CASSANRGPSYEQYF. The CDR3 nucleotides read TGCGCCAGCAGCGCTAACAGGGGGCCCTCCTACGAGCAGTACTTC.

The gene calls are TRBV5-1 and TRBJ2-5, with TRBD1 matching 9 bases. The CDR3 length is 17 residues. Per the germline V gene, CDR1 is SGHRS and CDR2 is YFSETQ. The V and J ends lost 0 bases and 2 bases, in that order; junction bases with no gene match: 8. This CDR3 reads CASSLGLSGTGQETQYF. The CDR3 nucleotides are TGCGCCAGCAGCTTGGGTCTGTCCGGGACAGGGCAAGAGACCCAGTACTTC. The full variable domain, with the rest looked up from reference TRBV5-1 and TRBJ2-5, is KAGVTQTPRYLIKTRGQQVTLSCSPISGHRSVSWYQQTPGQGLQFLFEYFSETQRNKGNFPGRFSGRQFSNSRSEMNVSTLELGDSALYLCASSLGLSGTGQETQYFGPGTRLLVL.

The gene calls are TRBV28 and TRBJ1-2, with D possibly TRBD1 on 6 matching bases. Germline lookup yields CDR1 MDHEN and CDR2 SYDVKM. The V and J ends lost 6 bases and 4 bases respectively, with 21 bases between them. The CDR3 has 16 residues. The CDR3 sequence is CASSDSGGAPFYGYTF. CDR3 coding DNA: TGTGCCAGCAGCGATTCGGGGGGGGCGCCCTTCTATGGCTACACCTTC.

This clone came up once. The chain recombines TRBV5-4 with TRBJ1-1; 8 bases fit TRBD1. J lost 5 bases, V lost 3 bases, and 9 bases had no gene match. The CDR3 is 15 residues long. Germline CDR1 reads SGHNT; CDR2 reads YYREEE (reference sequence). The CDR3 loop is CASSSDRVRKTEAFF. The CDR3 DNA follows: TGTGCCAGCAGCTCGGACAGGGTGAGGAAGACTGAAGCTTTCTTT. The variable domain in full, completed from reference TRBV5-4 and TRBJ1-1, reads ETGVTQSPTHLIKTRGQQVTLRCSSQSGHNTVSWYQQALGQGPQFIFQYYREEENGRGNFPPRFSGLQFPNYSSELNVNALELDDSALYLCASSSDRVRKTEAFFGQGTRLTVV.

This rearrangement joins TRBV4-2 to TRBJ2-7; D is possibly TRBD2 (6 bases). This CDR3 has 13 residues. V lost 5 bases, J lost 3 bases, and 11 bases lay in between. Germline loops: CDR1 LGHNA, CDR2 YNFKEQ. CDR3 residues: CASSGGVSYEQYF. The DNA of the CDR3 is TGTGCCAGCAGCGGAGGGGTGAGCTACGAGCAGTACTTC.

This clone has more than one count but fewer than ten. The J gene is TRBJ2-7, the V gene TRBV27, with TRBD1 matching over 8 bases. Germline CDR1 MNHEY, CDR2 SMNVEV (reference sequence). The CDR3 totals 15 residues. Trimming cost V 0 bases and J 2 bases; bases outside gene matches: 3. The CDR3 coding sequence is TGTGCCAGCAGTTTATCGACAGGGGTGACCTACGAGCAGTACTTC. This codes for CASSLSTGVTYEQYF.

The genes are TRBV29-1 and TRBJ1-5; the match to TRBD1 covers 7 bases. CDR1 SQVTM and CDR2 ANQGSEA come from the germline V gene. Trimming at V came to 6 bases and at J to 2 bases, leaving 7 bases not matched to a gene. This CDR3 has 14 amino acids. CDR3 residues: CSVLTGVGNQPQHF. The CDR3, as DNA: TGCAGCGTGCTCACAGGGGTTGGCAATCAGCCCCAGCATTTT.

The chain carries TRBV9 and TRBJ1-1; D remains unclear. Germline V lookup: CDR1 SGDLS, CDR2 YYNGEE. The CDR3 runs to 14 residues. The germline V and J ends were trimmed by 0 bases and 5 bases, with 11 bases remaining between them. Written as DNA, the CDR3 is TGTGCCAGCAGCGTAGAGCTGACACTGACTGAAGCTTTCTTT. This gives the protein CASSVELTLTEAFF.

The rearrangement links TRBV6-1 to TRBJ2-1; no firm D call. The CDR3 covers 12 residues. Trimming removed 2 bases at V and 10 bases at J, with 9 bases between. The germline gives CDR1 MNHNS, CDR2 SASEGT. The CDR3 nucleotides are TGTGCCAGCAGTGAATTCGGGTGGGAGCAGTTCTTC. Translated: CASSEFGWEQFF.

This chain joins TRBV6-1 and TRBJ1-2; a possible D gene is TRBD1 (6 bases). The germline CDR1 and CDR2 sequences are MNHNS and SASEGT. V was trimmed by 1 base and J by 2 bases, leaving 11 bases between them. This CDR3 is built from 15 residues. CDR3 in amino acids: CASSEDRAGNYGYTF. CDR3 nucleotides: TGTGCCAGCAGTGAAGACAGGGCCGGCAACTATGGCTACACCTTC.

V and J are TRBV11-3 and TRBJ2-2, with 10 bases identical to TRBD1. Germline loops: CDR1 SGHNT, CDR2 YENEEA. V shed 4 bases, J shed 7 bases, and the junction held 6 bases outside the gene matches. This CDR3 is 15 amino acids long. The CDR3 sequence: CASSSRGQGIGELFF. In DNA form, the CDR3 reads TGTGCCAGCAGCTCTAGGGGACAGGGGATCGGGGAGCTGTTTTTT.